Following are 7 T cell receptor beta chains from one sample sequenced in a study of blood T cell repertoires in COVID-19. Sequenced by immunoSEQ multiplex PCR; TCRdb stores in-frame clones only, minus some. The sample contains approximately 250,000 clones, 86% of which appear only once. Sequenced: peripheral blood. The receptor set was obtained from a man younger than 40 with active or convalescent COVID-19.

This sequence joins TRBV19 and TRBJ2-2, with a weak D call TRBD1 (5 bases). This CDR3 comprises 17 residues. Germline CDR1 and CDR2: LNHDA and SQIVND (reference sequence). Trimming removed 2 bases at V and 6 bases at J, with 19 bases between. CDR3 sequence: CASSITPPARVPGELFF. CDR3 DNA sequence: TGTGCCAGTAGTATAACCCCGCCGGCCAGGGTCCCCGGGGAGCTGTTTTTT.

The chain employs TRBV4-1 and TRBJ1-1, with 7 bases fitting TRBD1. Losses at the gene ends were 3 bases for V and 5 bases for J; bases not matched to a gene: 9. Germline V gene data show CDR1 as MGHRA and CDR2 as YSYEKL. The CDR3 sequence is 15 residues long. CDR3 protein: CASSHQDRERTEAFF. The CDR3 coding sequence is TGCGCCAGCAGCCACCAAGACAGGGAACGGACTGAAGCTTTCTTT.

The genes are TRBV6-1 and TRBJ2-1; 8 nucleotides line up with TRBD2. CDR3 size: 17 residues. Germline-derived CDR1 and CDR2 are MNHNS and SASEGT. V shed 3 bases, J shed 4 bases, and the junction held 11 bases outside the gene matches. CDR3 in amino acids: CASSDRGGGGQYNEQFF. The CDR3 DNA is TGTGCCAGCAGTGATAGGGGAGGCGGGGGGCAATACAATGAGCAGTTCTTC.

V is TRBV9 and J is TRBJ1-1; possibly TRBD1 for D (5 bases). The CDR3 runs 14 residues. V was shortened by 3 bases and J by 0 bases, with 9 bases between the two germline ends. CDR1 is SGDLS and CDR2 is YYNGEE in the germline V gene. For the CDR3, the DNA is TGTGCCAGCAGCGGGACAACAGTGAACACTGAAGCTTTCTTT. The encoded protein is CASSGTTVNTEAFF.

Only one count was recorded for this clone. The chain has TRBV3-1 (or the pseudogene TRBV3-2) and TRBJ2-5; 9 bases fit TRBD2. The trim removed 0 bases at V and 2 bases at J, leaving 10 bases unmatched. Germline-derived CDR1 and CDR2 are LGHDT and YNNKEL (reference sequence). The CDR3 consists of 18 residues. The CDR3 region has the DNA TGTGCCAGCAGCCAAGAAGGTCGGGCTAGCGGGAATCAAGAGACCCAGTACTTC. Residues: CASSQEGRASGNQETQYF.

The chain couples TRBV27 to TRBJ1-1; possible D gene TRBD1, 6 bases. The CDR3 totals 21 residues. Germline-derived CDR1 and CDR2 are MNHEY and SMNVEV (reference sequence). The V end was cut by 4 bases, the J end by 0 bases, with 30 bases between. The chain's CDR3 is CASSSQPGVWGVWDMNTEAFF. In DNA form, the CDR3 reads TGTGCCAGCAGTTCCCAACCAGGGGTATGGGGAGTGTGGGACATGAACACTGAAGCTTTCTTT.

The CDR3 reads CASSLRTGIENIQYF. CDR3 coding DNA: TGCGCCAGCAGCTTGAGGACAGGGATAGAAAACATTCAGTACTTC. The rearrangement links TRBV5-1 to TRBJ2-4, with 8 nucleotides matching TRBD1. Trimming took 1 base from V and 5 from J; bases not matched to a gene: 5. This CDR3 spans 15 amino acids. Germline loops: CDR1 SGHRS, CDR2 YFSETQ. Together with reference TRBV5-1 and TRBJ2-4, the CDR3 gives the full variable domain: KAGVTQTPRYLIKTRGQQVTLSCSPISGHRSVSWYQQTPGQGLQFLFEYFSETQRNKGNFPGRFSGRQFSNSRSEMNVSTLELGDSALYLCASSLRTGIENIQYFGAGTRLSVL.